This T cell receptor beta chain was captured in a study of Tregs in tolerant kidney transplant recipients. Germline trimming cut 6 bases from V and 3 bases from J; bases unmatched to any gene: 9. The CDR3 loop spans 15 amino acids. Germline CDR1 MNHNS, CDR2 SASEGT. Recipient PBMCs carried a CFSE label and met irradiated graft donor PBMCs for over five days before FACS sorting. The data were produced by immunoSEQ multiplex PCR, yet TCRdb's version contains in-frame clones alone and is incomplete. Here the sample spans about 15,000 clones, more than 50% being singletons. The study's findings and limits: Tolerant patients' donor-specific Tregs expanded beyond overall Tregs, suggesting antigen-driven growth. This study did not directly address biological reproducibility. For some patients, primers changed over time, blocking nucleotide-level comparison. Activated donor B cell expansion appeared to reveal the most relevant donor-specific TCRbeta repertoire.

About this clone itself: Its matching antigen is unknown.

The source was CD4+ T cells from blood cultured with allogeneic cells, collected before the transplant. The source of this sequence is a human patient who received a combined kidney and bone marrow transplant. This chain joins TRBV6-1 and TRBJ2-7; 9 bases line up with TRBD1. The CDR3 region is CASRRPGQGNYEQYF. CDR3 coding DNA: TGTGCCAGCAGGAGACCTGGACAGGGGAACTACGAGCAGTACTTC.